This note documents a single T cell receptor beta chain sequence. This sample stems from a study of blood T cell repertoires in COVID-19. The wider study: In each case, the material was cDNA or gDNA derived from T cells, B-cell-depleted T cells, or PBMCs.

This CDR3 has 15 residues. Germline V gene data show CDR1 as MDHEN and CDR2 as SYDVKM. Trimming stripped 4 bases from V and 2 bases from J, with 14 bases between. Sequencing was performed with immunoSEQ multiplex PCR; in TCRdb, only in-frame clones are kept and a portion is missing. This sample carries about 35,000 clones, around 87% of them seen once, and the ten largest clones take 40% to 50%. This receptor was identified in a human donor in a cohort sampled during active COVID-19. Sequencing was done on a sample of peripheral blood. The rearrangement links TRBV28 to TRBJ2-5; maybe TRBD2 (6 bases). CDR3 sequence reads: CASSSPPRGQETQYF. CDR3 sequence (DNA): TGTGCCAGCAGTTCTCCCCCTCGGGGGCAAGAGACCCAGTACTTC.